The 8 T cell receptor beta chains given below trace back to one sample, sequenced in a study of T-cell memory formation after mild COVID-19. TCRdb ran MiXCR on the 5' RACE reads and lists one entry per CDR3 protein. The profile shows 300,000 or so distinct CDR3 sequences, around 15% of them singletons. The source material was PBMCs or a T cell subset sorted from them (not recorded which). These receptors all stem from a man younger than 35 who had mild COVID-19 (a few samples of this study predate the infection). Cell type and time point are not known.

This chain connects TRBV7-2 to TRBJ2-3; D possibly matches TRBD1 or TRBD2 (5 bases each). This CDR3 is built from 15 residues. CDR1 is SGHTA, CDR2 FQGNSA, per germline. Trimming removed 2 bases from V and 4 bases from J, with 13 bases in between. The DNA for the CDR3 is TGTGCCAGCAGCTTAAAGAGAGGGGCCGCAGATACGCAGTATTTT. This gives the protein CASSLKRGAADTQYF.

J is TRBJ1-5 and V is TRBV6-5, with 8 bases aligning to TRBD1. V trimming: 8 bases; J trimming: 4 bases; junction bases outside the gene matches: 7. Per germline, CDR1 MNHEY and CDR2 SVGAGI. This CDR3 region has 14 residues. The CDR3 sequence: CASRGTGVNQPQHF. The CDR3 DNA reads TGTGCCAGCCGTGGGACAGGCGTAAATCAGCCCCAGCATTTT.

This clonotype was seen only a few times. The chain uses TRBV20-1 and TRBJ1-1, with TRBD1 identical over 9 bases. Germline trimming cut 0 bases from V and 6 bases from J; bases unmatched to any gene: 5. Germline assignment: CDR1 DFQATT and CDR2 SNEGSKA (reference sequence). The CDR3 runs 14 residues. CDR3 protein: CSARDPDRGAEAFF. The CDR3 DNA reads TGCAGTGCTAGAGATCCGGACAGGGGCGCTGAAGCTTTCTTT.

This clonotype was detected a few times. The CDR3 bases are TGCAGTGCTAGACCCCTAGCGGACCCCAACACCGGGGAGCTGTTTTTT. Its protein product is CSARPLADPNTGELFF. The chain uses TRBV20-1 and TRBJ2-2, with TRBD2 identical over 7 bases. The junction had 8 bases not matched to a gene; V was cut back by 2 bases and J by 2 bases. The CDR3 totals 16 residues. Germline-derived CDR1 and CDR2 are DFQATT and SNEGSKA (reference sequence).

The V and J genes are TRBV7-9 and TRBJ1-5; TRBD1 matches at 11 bases. The CDR3 covers 18 residues. The J segment lost 6 bases and the V segment lost 4 bases, leaving 14 bases of the junction unmatched. Germline assignment: CDR1 SEHNR and CDR2 FQNEAQ (reference sequence). The CDR3 here is CASSSDSGTGGKAQPQHF. As DNA, the CDR3 is TGTGCCAGCAGCTCCGATTCCGGGACAGGGGGGAAGGCTCAGCCCCAGCATTTT.

The chain combines TRBV7-9 with TRBJ1-1; the D is unclear. The ends were cut back, 0 bases at V and 1 base at J, with 9 bases in the middle. CDR1 SEHNR and CDR2 FQNEAQ come from the germline V gene (reference sequence). The CDR3 contains 15 residues. The CDR3 DNA follows: TGTGCCAGCAGCTTAGCACGGGTGAGGAACACTGAAGCTTTCTTT. Its protein is CASSLARVRNTEAFF. The full variable domain, with the rest looked up from reference TRBV7-9 and TRBJ1-1, is DTGVSQNPRHKITKRGQNVTFRCDPISEHNRLYWYRQTLGQGPEFLTYFQNEAQLEKSRLLSDRFSAERPKGSFSTLEIQRTEQGDSAMYLCASSLARVRNTEAFFGQGTRLTVV.

This clonotype was detected ten times or more. The rearrangement uses TRBV4-3 and TRBJ2-3; 8 positions agree with TRBD2. The ends lost 0 bases at V and 3 bases at J; junction bases unmatched: 8. Per germline, CDR1 LGHNA and CDR2 YSLEER. There are 17 residues in the CDR3. In DNA form, the CDR3 reads TGCGCCAGCAGCCAAGATCTTCCGGGGGGGCAAACAGATACGCAGTATTTT. This sequence encodes CASSQDLPGGQTDTQYF.

Many counts were recorded for this clonotype. The chain couples TRBV28 to TRBJ2-7; D not certain. The ends were cut back, 6 bases at V and 1 base at J, with 7 bases in the middle. This CDR3 contains 12 residues. Looked up from germline, CDR1 is MDHEN and CDR2 is SYDVKM. CDR3 protein: CASSSGSYEQYV. Written as DNA, the CDR3 is TGTGCCAGCAGCTCTGGGTCCTACGAGCAGTACGTC.